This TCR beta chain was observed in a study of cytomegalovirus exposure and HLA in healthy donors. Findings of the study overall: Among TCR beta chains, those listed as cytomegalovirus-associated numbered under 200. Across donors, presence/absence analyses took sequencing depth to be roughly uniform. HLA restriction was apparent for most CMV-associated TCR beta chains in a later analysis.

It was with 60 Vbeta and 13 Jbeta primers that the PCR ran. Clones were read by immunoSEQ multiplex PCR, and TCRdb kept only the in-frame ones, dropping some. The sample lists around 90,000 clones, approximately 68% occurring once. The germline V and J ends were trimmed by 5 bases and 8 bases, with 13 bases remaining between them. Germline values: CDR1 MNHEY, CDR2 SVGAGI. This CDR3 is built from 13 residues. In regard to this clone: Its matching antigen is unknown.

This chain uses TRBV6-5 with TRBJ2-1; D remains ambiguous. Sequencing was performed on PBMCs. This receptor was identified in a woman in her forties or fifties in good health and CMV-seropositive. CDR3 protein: CASSEEHIDEQFF. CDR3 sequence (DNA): TGTGCCAGCAGTGAAGAACATATCGATGAGCAGTTCTTC.